The 21 T cell receptor beta chains given below trace back to one sample, sequenced in a study of blood T cell repertoires in COVID-19. Data came from immunoSEQ multiplex PCR; TCRdb stores just in-frame clones and leaves some out. The sample holds hundreds of thousands of clones, roughly 80% seen once. The sequenced material came from peripheral blood. The receptors were gathered from a woman aged 80 or older with COVID-19, enrolled during active disease.

This chain connects TRBV18 to TRBJ2-6; D is undetermined. V was pared by 1 base and J by 1 base, with 11 bases between. CDR3 length: 17 residues. CDR1 is KGHSH, CDR2 LQKENI, per germline. This chain's CDR3 is CASSPLGATSGANVLTF. CDR3 bases: TGTGCCAGCTCACCACTGGGCGCTACGTCTGGGGCCAACGTCCTGACTTTC.

This clone was counted between two and nine times. V is TRBV27 and J is TRBJ1-5; possible D gene TRBD1, 5 bases. Trimming stripped 6 bases from V and 7 bases from J, with 16 bases between. Looked up from germline, CDR1 is MNHEY and CDR2 is SMNVEV (reference sequence). The CDR3 sequence is 14 residues long. This CDR3 is CASSPGGVGQPQHF. CDR3 DNA sequence: TGTGCCAGCAGCCCCGGGGGTGTAGGGCAGCCCCAGCATTTT.

This clone was picked up one time. This chain links TRBV6-5 with TRBJ2-2; TRBD2 matches at 8 bases. This CDR3 region has 14 residues. The junction had 2 bases not matched to a gene; V was cut back by 7 bases and J by 1 base. The germline V gene encodes CDR1 MNHEY and CDR2 SVGAGI. Here the CDR3 DNA reads TGTGCCAGCATGGCGGGGGGGAACACCGGGGAGCTGTTTTTT. Amino acids: CASMAGGNTGELFF.

This clone has only one observation. This chain joins TRBV18 and TRBJ2-7; 8 nucleotides agree with TRBD2. The V gene's germline CDR1 is KGHSH and CDR2 LQKENI. Trimming removed 3 bases from V and 2 bases from J; junction bases left unmatched: 9. The CDR3 length is 16 residues. The CDR3 DNA reads as TGTGCCAGCTCACCGACAGCGGGAGCATCCCCCTACGAGCAGTACTTC. It is translated as CASSPTAGASPYEQYF.

V gene TRBV24-1 combines with J gene TRBJ2-1, with D maybe TRBD2 (8 bases). CDR1 KGHDR and CDR2 SFDVKD come from the germline V gene. The CDR3 totals 15 residues. With 8 bases removed from V and 9 bases from J, the gap between germline ends came to 22 bases. The CDR3 spells CATKGKGAGGFEQFF. Here the CDR3 DNA reads TGTGCCACCAAGGGGAAGGGGGCGGGAGGTTTTGAGCAGTTCTTC.

This clone was seen once. The V and J genes are TRBV6-5 and TRBJ1-5; 8 bases align to TRBD1. The V segment lost 6 bases and the J segment 3 bases; nucleotides outside the gene matches: 4. CDR1 MNHEY and CDR2 SVGAGI come from the germline V gene. The CDR3 totals 14 residues. CDR3 sequence reads: CASRQGGSNQPQHF. DNA of the CDR3: TGTGCCAGCAGACAGGGGGGCTCCAATCAGCCCCAGCATTTT.

This clone was counted between two and nine times. V is TRBV7-3 and J is TRBJ1-1, with TRBD1 matching over 8 bases. The trim removed 5 bases at V and 8 bases at J, leaving 10 bases unmatched. CDR1 is SGHTA, CDR2 FQGTGA, per germline. The CDR3 loop spans 14 amino acids. The CDR3: CASSPYPGGSEAFF. CDR3 DNA sequence: TGTGCCAGCAGCCCCTACCCAGGGGGCAGCGAAGCTTTCTTT.

A word on this clone: Relative to the germline gene, one junction end is altered; a read error may explain this. This chain joins TRBV9 and TRBJ1-4; TRBD1 aligns across 7 bases. The CDR3 runs to 15 residues. Germline V gives CDR1 SGDLS, CDR2 YYNGEE. CDR3 in DNA: TGTGCTAGCAGCGTAGAGTCAGGGGGTGGCGAAAAACTGTTTTTT. Protein: CASSVESGGGEKLFF.

CDR3 loop: CASKAGANTGELFF. CDR3 bases: TGTGCCAGCAAGGCAGGGGCGAACACCGGGGAGCTGTTTTTT. The genes are TRBV2 and TRBJ2-2; weak D call: TRBD1 (6 bases). The CDR3 consists of 14 residues. V was pared by 7 bases and J by 0 bases, with 9 bases between. Germline V gives CDR1 SNHLY, CDR2 FYNNEI.

This chain joins TRBV6-5 and TRBJ1-5; 10 bases are shared with TRBD1. Germline V CDR1 and CDR2: MNHEY, SVGAGI. With 3 bases clipped from V and 3 bases from J, the junction kept 5 bases outside the gene matches. This CDR3 comprises 16 residues. The DNA of the CDR3 is TGTGCCAGCAGTTATCCCGGGACAGGGGACAATCAGCCCCAGCATTTT. It yields the protein CASSYPGTGDNQPQHF.

The chain uses TRBV28 and TRBJ1-4; TRBD1 matches 7 bases. This CDR3 region has 13 residues. V was pared by 5 bases and J by 12 bases, with 9 bases of the junction left unmatched. Germline V CDR1 and CDR2: MDHEN, SYDVKM. DNA of the CDR3: TGTGCCAGCAGTATCAACAGGGGTCATGAACTGTTTTTT. As protein: CASSINRGHELFF. The complete variable domain, with remaining parts taken from reference TRBV28 and TRBJ1-4, reads DVKVTQSSRYLVKRTGEKVFLECVQDMDHENMFWYRQDPGLGLRLIYFSYDVKMKEKGDIPEGYSVSREKKERFSLILESASTNQTSMYLCASSINRGHELFFGSGTQLSVL.

The chain links TRBV18 to TRBJ2-5; 9 bases match TRBD1. This CDR3 spans 16 amino acids. The junction had 15 bases not matched to a gene; V was cut back by 6 bases and J by 7 bases. CDR1 is KGHSH, CDR2 LQKENI, per germline. The CDR3 nucleotides read TGTGCCAGCTCGTTGTTCTCGGACAGGGGAGTGGGGACCCAGTACTTC. Encoded protein: CASSLFSDRGVGTQYF.

In this sample, this clone turned up a few times. The chain joins TRBV24-1 to TRBJ2-1, with 11 bases identical to TRBD2. The germline CDR1 and CDR2 sequences are KGHDR and SFDVKD. J was trimmed by 9 bases and V by 5 bases; bases with no gene match: 5. The CDR3 length is 14 residues. CDR3 sequence: CATSVSGGAGEQFF. The DNA of the CDR3 is TGTGCCACCAGTGTTAGCGGGGGGGCTGGTGAGCAGTTCTTC.

This rearrangement joins TRBV6-2 or TRBV6-3 to TRBJ2-3; 9 bases line up with TRBD2. The V gene's germline CDR1 is MNHEY and CDR2 SVGEGT. This CDR3 region has 18 residues. The V and J ends lost 2 bases and 0 bases, in that order; junction bases with no gene match: 9. DNA for the CDR3: TGTGCCAGCAGTTACCAGGCGGGAGGGAAAGGGAGCACAGATACGCAGTATTTT. Encoded protein: CASSYQAGGKGSTDTQYF.

The CDR3 reads CASSYNYEQYF. In nucleotides, the CDR3 is TGTGCCAGCAGTTATAACTACGAGCAGTACTTC. The chain uses TRBV6-6 and TRBJ2-7; no firm D call. This CDR3 is built from 11 residues. The germline gives CDR1 MNHNY, CDR2 SVGAGI (reference sequence). V lost 3 bases, J lost 3 bases, and 3 bases lay in between.

This clone was detected only a few times. The rearrangement joins TRBV30 to TRBJ1-1; D ambiguous. The CDR3 loop spans 11 amino acids. The V gene lost 4 bases and the J gene lost 11 bases, with 14 bases spanning the gap. CDR1 is GTSNPN and CDR2 is SVGIG in the germline V gene (reference sequence). The DNA of the CDR3 is TGTGCCTGGATGGTTGGGCGAGGGGCTTTCTTT. Translation: CAWMVGRGAFF.

This sequence joins TRBV9 and TRBJ1-2; D possibly corresponds to TRBD1 (5 bases). Trimming removed 3 bases from V and 5 bases from J, with 17 bases in between. The CDR3 contains 15 residues. CDR1 and CDR2 (germline): SGDLS, YYNGEE. The CDR3 spells CASSAPPAGLYGYTF. CDR3 DNA: TGTGCCAGCAGCGCACCCCCGGCGGGGCTTTATGGCTACACCTTC.

The chain carries TRBV3-1 (or the pseudogene TRBV3-2) and TRBJ2-3, with TRBD1 matching 9 bases. This CDR3 has 16 residues. Germline V gene data show CDR1 as LGHDT and CDR2 as YNNKEL (reference sequence). The V and J ends lost 2 bases and 1 base, in that order; junction bases with no gene match: 4. This CDR3 is CASSQSTGGGTDTQYF. Here the CDR3 DNA reads TGTGCCAGCAGCCAATCTACAGGGGGCGGCACAGATACGCAGTATTTT.

A note on this clone: An end of the junction differs from the germline gene, which may be a read error. In nucleotides, the CDR3 is TGCGCCAGCAGCTTGGTCCCCTCCCACGAGCAGTACTTC. Translated: CASSLVPSHEQYF. The rearrangement links TRBV5-1 to TRBJ2-7; D is undetermined. Germline V CDR1 and CDR2: SGHRS, YFSETQ. The CDR3 sequence is 13 residues long.

The CDR3 is CASSRTGRETQYF. CDR3 nucleotides: TGTGCCAGCAGCCGTACAGGGCGGGAGACGCAGTATTTT. The chain carries TRBV7-3 and TRBJ2-3, with D possibly matching TRBD2 (7 bases). The CDR3 runs to 13 residues. Germline lookup yields CDR1 SGHTA and CDR2 FQGTGA. V dropped 5 bases and J dropped 9 bases, with 15 bases sitting between them.

As DNA, the CDR3 is TGTGCCAGCAGCTTAGATCAAGGACAGGGATACTATGGCTACACCTTC. Translation: CASSLDQGQGYYGYTF. The V and J genes are TRBV11-2 and TRBJ1-2; 8 positions agree with TRBD1. This CDR3 has 16 amino acids. CDR1 and CDR2 from the germline V gene are SGHAT and FQNNGV. V lost 0 bases to trimming and J lost 3 bases; unmatched junction nucleotides: 6.